The 26 T cell receptor beta chains in this list originate from one sample, sequenced in a study of T cell responses to AZD1222 COVID-19 vaccine. Clones were sequenced by immunoSEQ multiplex PCR, and TCRdb holds only the in-frame ones, with some missing. This table holds around 110,000 clones, roughly 87% found once. The sequences come from peripheral blood, collected on day 0 of AZD1222 vaccination. The receptors come from an adult in good health.

V gene TRBV28 combines with J gene TRBJ1-6; 8 bases are shared with TRBD1. Germline assignment: CDR1 MDHEN and CDR2 SYDVKM. J gave up 12 bases and V 2 bases, and 6 bases lay outside the gene matches. The CDR3 has 14 residues. CDR3 sequence: CASSLGTGLRPLHF. As DNA, the CDR3 is TGTGCCAGCAGTTTAGGGACAGGTCTTCGACCCCTCCACTTT.

The sample holds a few counts of this clone. The genes are TRBV11-1 and TRBJ2-7; D remains ambiguous. Trimming shortened V by 1 base and J by 6 bases, and 13 bases separated the two germline ends. The CDR3 has 14 amino acids. Germline V lookup: CDR1 SGHAT, CDR2 FQDESV (reference sequence). The CDR3 DNA follows: TGTGCCAGCAGCTTAGAGGCCGTGACCTCCGAGCAGTACTTC. This codes for CASSLEAVTSEQYF.

The CDR3 sequence is CASSLWDRGAYEQYF. The CDR3, as DNA: TGTGCCAGCAGCTTGTGGGACAGGGGGGCCTACGAGCAGTACTTC. The rearrangement links TRBV5-4 to TRBJ2-7; the match to TRBD1 covers 11 bases. Per the germline V gene, CDR1 is SGHNT and CDR2 is YYREEE (reference sequence). After removal of 1 base from V and 2 bases from J, the junction contained 2 bases not matched to a gene. CDR3 size: 15 residues.

The V and J genes are TRBV24-1 and TRBJ2-3, with D possibly being TRBD2 (6 bases). Germline V gene sequence: CDR1 KGHDR, CDR2 SFDVKD. CDR3 length: 14 amino acids. The ends were cut back, 7 bases at V and 6 bases at J, with 16 bases in the middle. The CDR3 nucleotides read TGTGCCACCAGCCCCCACGGGAGCCTCGATACGCAGTATTTT. It translates to CATSPHGSLDTQYF.

V gene TRBV24-1 combines with J gene TRBJ1-1; maybe TRBD1 (6 bases). The germline CDR1 and CDR2 sequences are KGHDR and SFDVKD. The CDR3 covers 13 residues. Between the trimmed V and J ends, which lost 6 bases and 3 bases, there was a span of 10 bases. The CDR3 region has the DNA TGTGCCACCAGTAACAGGGTGTACACTGAAGCTTTCTTT. Protein: CATSNRVYTEAFF.

The chain carries TRBV24-1 and TRBJ2-5, with D uncertain. The germline V and J ends were trimmed by 0 bases and 1 base, with 8 bases remaining between them. The CDR3 totals 15 residues. Germline CDR1 reads KGHDR; CDR2 reads SFDVKD. This CDR3 reads CATSDLHAGQETQYF. The DNA for the CDR3 is TGTGCCACCAGTGATTTGCATGCCGGCCAAGAGACCCAGTACTTC.

V and J are TRBV24-1 and TRBJ2-2; D is undetermined. CDR3 size: 14 residues. V was shortened by 3 bases and J by 6 bases, with 10 bases between the two germline ends. From germline, CDR1 is KGHDR and CDR2 SFDVKD. As DNA, the CDR3 is TGTGCCACCAGTGATGTGAGGCCATCCGGGGAGCTGTTTTTT. Amino acids: CATSDVRPSGELFF.

The CDR3 is CASSLTPTASGNTIYF. The CDR3 DNA sequence: TGTGCCAGCAGTTTAACGCCAACAGCCTCTGGAAACACCATATATTTT. The V and J genes are TRBV28 and TRBJ1-3; unclear D gene. Trimming pared 2 bases from V and 0 bases from J, leaving 11 bases between. Germline V lookup: CDR1 MDHEN, CDR2 SYDVKM. The CDR3 is made up of 16 amino acids.

The V gene is TRBV6-5, the J gene TRBJ1-1; possibly TRBD1 for D (6 bases). Trimming stripped 4 bases from V and 4 bases from J, with 13 bases between. The CDR3 totals 14 residues. CDR1 and CDR2 (germline): MNHEY, SVGAGI. The DNA for the CDR3 is TGTGCCAGCAGTTCGGTGGGAGGGGGCACTGAAGCTTTCTTT. Protein sequence: CASSSVGGGTEAFF.

The chain combines TRBV19 with TRBJ1-2; D possibly corresponds to TRBD1 (6 bases). Germline-derived CDR1 and CDR2 are LNHDA and SQIVND (reference sequence). This CDR3 contains 15 residues. V was cut by 2 bases and J by 4 bases, with 14 bases left in between. In nucleotides, the CDR3 is TGTGCCAGTAGTATAAAATCAAACAGGGCCTATGGCTACACCTTC. Translating gives CASSIKSNRAYGYTF.

In its sample, this clone was seen once. The chain is built from TRBV4-1 and TRBJ2-7, with D tentatively TRBD1 (6 bases). Looked up from germline, CDR1 is MGHRA and CDR2 is YSYEKL. V shed 4 bases and J shed 1 base, with 14 bases lying between them. The CDR3 runs 15 residues. The DNA for the CDR3 is TGCGCCAGCAGCCTTATCGACAGGCCGTCCTACGAGCAGTACTTC. Translated: CASSLIDRPSYEQYF.

This clone occurred once. This sequence joins TRBV27 and TRBJ2-5, with 12 bases matching TRBD2. Germline CDR1 MNHEY, CDR2 SMNVEV (reference sequence). The CDR3 runs 15 residues. Trimming at V came to 5 bases and at J to 5 bases, leaving 6 bases not matched to a gene. CDR3: CASSLAGGARETQYF. The CDR3 DNA sequence: TGTGCCAGCAGTCTAGCGGGAGGGGCCCGGGAGACCCAGTACTTC.

The chain joins TRBV5-4 to TRBJ2-3, with D possibly TRBD1 on 5 matching bases. This CDR3 is 16 amino acids long. V dropped 0 bases and J dropped 2 bases, with 13 bases sitting between them. Germline V gene sequence: CDR1 SGHNT, CDR2 YYREEE (reference sequence). This CDR3 reads CASSLGVQDHTDTQYF. The DNA of the CDR3 is TGTGCCAGCAGCTTGGGCGTACAGGACCACACAGATACGCAGTATTTT.

V and J are TRBV12-3 or TRBV12-4 and TRBJ2-7; D ambiguous. With 0 bases removed from V and 12 bases from J, the gap between germline ends came to 15 bases. This CDR3 comprises 13 residues. CDR3 sequence reads: CASSLAGSSVGYF. The DNA for the CDR3 is TGTGCCAGCAGTTTAGCGGGATCCTCAGTCGGGTACTTC.

The chain recombines TRBV5-6 with TRBJ2-2; a weak D match, TRBD1 (5 bases). Germline loops: CDR1 SGHDT, CDR2 YYEEEE. CDR3 length: 16 amino acids. Trimming took 2 bases from V and 5 from J, leaving 16 bases between them. The CDR3 protein is CASSLGVFTKTGELFF. The CDR3 nucleotides read TGTGCCAGCAGCTTAGGGGTTTTTACCAAAACCGGGGAGCTGTTTTTT.

The chain recombines TRBV19 with TRBJ1-3; D call uncertain. Germline assignment: CDR1 LNHDA and CDR2 SQIVND (reference sequence). This CDR3 contains 13 residues. V was pared by 5 bases and J by 7 bases, with 12 bases between. The CDR3 DNA is TGTGCCAGTAGTCCACGACGGAGGAACACCATATATTTT. It encodes CASSPRRRNTIYF.

This chain connects TRBV9 to TRBJ2-3; TRBD2 is a possible D gene (6 bases). Trimming cost V 0 bases and J 4 bases, with 12 bases left between them. Looked up from germline, CDR1 is SGDLS and CDR2 is YYNGEE. CDR3 size: 15 residues. In DNA form, the CDR3 reads TGTGCCAGCAGCGTAGGACTAGTTGGGGCAGATACGCAGTATTTT. Its translation: CASSVGLVGADTQYF.

The chain couples TRBV30 to TRBJ2-7; D unresolved. Germline CDR1 reads GTSNPN; CDR2 reads SVGIG (reference sequence). This CDR3 has 13 amino acids. V shed 0 bases and J shed 2 bases, with 8 bases lying between them. Written as DNA, the CDR3 is TGTGCCTGGAGTGTGTCAGGCCCCTACGAGCAGTACTTC. Its protein product is CAWSVSGPYEQYF.

Written as DNA, the CDR3 is TGTGCCAGTAGTACGACAGAGACGAACACTGAAGCTTTCTTT. Translated: CASSTTETNTEAFF. The chain joins TRBV19 to TRBJ1-1, with D maybe TRBD1 (5 bases). The germline V gene has CDR1 LNHDA and CDR2 SQIVND (reference sequence). The length of the CDR3 is 14 residues. V shed 4 bases and J shed 1 base, with 10 bases lying between them.

The chain uses TRBV3-1 (or the pseudogene TRBV3-2) and TRBJ1-5; TRBD1 agrees at 8 bases. CDR3 length: 14 residues. J lost 4 bases, V lost 8 bases, and 7 bases had no gene match. CDR1 and CDR2 (germline): LGHDT, YNNKEL (reference sequence). This CDR3 is CASGWTGTNQPQHF. Here the CDR3 DNA reads TGTGCCAGCGGTTGGACAGGGACAAATCAGCCCCAGCATTTT.

This chain connects TRBV9 to TRBJ1-1, with a possible D match to TRBD1 (6 bases). Germline CDR1 SGDLS, CDR2 YYNGEE. The CDR3 has 14 residues. Trimming removed 4 bases at V and 11 bases at J, with 21 bases between. The CDR3 DNA reads TGTGCCAGCAGCCCCCCCGGGGGCAATGTGTGGGCTTTCTTT. Its translation is CASSPPGGNVWAFF. Together with reference TRBV9 and TRBJ1-1, the CDR3 gives the full variable domain: DSGVTQTPKHLITATGQRVTLRCSPRSGDLSVYWYQQSLDQGLQFLIQYYNGEERAKGNILERFSAQQFPDLHSELNLSSLELGDSALYFCASSPPGGNVWAFFGQGTRLTVV.

The J gene is TRBJ2-5, the V gene TRBV7-9, with TRBD2 as a possible D gene (6 bases). The CDR3 totals 14 residues. From germline, CDR1 is SEHNR and CDR2 FQNEAQ (reference sequence). The V gene lost 6 bases and the J gene lost 7 bases, with 18 bases spanning the gap. In nucleotides, the CDR3 is TGTGCCAGCAGTTACTCGGCGGGAATGGGGACCCAGTACTTC. Residues: CASSYSAGMGTQYF.

The CDR3 region is CASRYEQYF. CDR3 coding DNA: TGTGCCAGTCGCTACGAGCAGTACTTC. V and J are TRBV11-3 and TRBJ2-7; D not resolved. Germline loops: CDR1 SGHNT, CDR2 YENEEA. V lost 9 bases and J lost 3, with 3 bases in between. The CDR3 loop spans 9 amino acids.

CDR3 loop: CASSEGTGYGYTF. The CDR3 region has the DNA TGTGCCAGCAGTGAAGGGACAGGATATGGCTACACCTTC. This chain links TRBV6-1 with TRBJ1-2; the match to TRBD1 covers 7 bases. CDR3 length equals 13 residues. The germline gives CDR1 MNHNS, CDR2 SASEGT. Trimming took 1 base from V and 5 from J; bases not matched to a gene: 1.

This clone showed up just once. The chain has TRBV6-5 and TRBJ2-3, with D unclear. This CDR3 has 12 amino acids. Germline V gives CDR1 MNHEY, CDR2 SVGAGI. V lost 0 bases and J lost 14, with 12 bases in between. CDR3 coding DNA: TGTGCCAGCAGTTACTCGGACGGCCCCAGGTATTTT. It translates to CASSYSDGPRYF.

The chain uses TRBV7-2 and TRBJ1-5; D may be TRBD1 (5 bases). The length of the CDR3 is 13 residues. Between the trimmed V and J ends, which lost 5 bases and 9 bases, there was a span of 14 bases. The germline V gene encodes CDR1 SGHTA and CDR2 FQGNSA. The CDR3 here is CASSIQVNRPQHF. In DNA, the CDR3 is TGTGCCAGCAGCATACAGGTAAATAGGCCCCAGCATTTT.